This is a list of T cell receptor beta chains from one sample in a study of cytomegalovirus exposure and HLA in healthy donors. The repertoire was sequenced with immunoSEQ multiplex PCR; TCRdb's copy has only in-frame clones and lacks some. The table records about 78,000 clones, 95% to 97% of them present only once. The sample comprised PBMCs. These TCRs come from a man between 18 and 29 years old in good health and CMV-seropositive. Each CDR3 is given with its conserved first and last residue. D genes are given only for firm matches. The size entry is marked missing in some rows and otherwise reads once, few, many or a size class.

CDR3nt | CDR3aa | d_gene | abundance | j_gene | v_gene | len
TGTGCCTGGACCGGAGGGCAGGAGGGCACTGAAGCTTTCTTT | CAWTGGQEGTEAFF | . | . | TRBJ1-1 | TRBV30 | 14
TGTGCCTGGAGTGCCCATTTTGGAGTTGAAGCTTTCTTT | CAWSAHFGVEAFF | . | . | TRBJ1-1 | TRBV30 | 13
TGTGCCAGCAGTTTTCAATACGAGTCAGGGGGGCAAGAGACCCAGTACTTC | CASSFQYESGGQETQYF | . | . | TRBJ2-5 | TRBV28 | 17
TGTGCCAGCAGTTTGGGGGGAGGGCCAAACACTGAAGCTTTCTTT | CASSLGGGPNTEAFF | . | . | TRBJ1-1 | TRBV27 | 15
TGTGCCAGCAGCCAACAGGGGATGAACACTGAAGCTTTCTTT | CASSQQGMNTEAFF | TRBD1 | . | TRBJ1-1 | TRBV28 | 14
TGCAGTGCGGAAGGGAGCACTGAAGCTTTCTTT | CSAEGSTEAFF | . | . | TRBJ1-1 | TRBV20-1 | 11
TGCGCCAGCAGCTACCGACAGGGTGATCTCTACGAGCAGTACTTC | CASSYRQGDLYEQYF | TRBD1 | . | TRBJ2-7 | TRBV5-1 | 15
TGTGCCTGGAGTGTACTGGGGCTAGCGGTATCCTACAATGAGCAGTTCTTC | CAWSVLGLAVSYNEQFF | TRBD2 | . | TRBJ2-1 | TRBV30 | 17
TGTGCCAGCAGTCGACAGGGGGAGGGGACCCAGTACTTC | CASSRQGEGTQYF | TRBD1 | . | TRBJ2-5 | TRBV6-1 | 13
TGTGCCAGCAGCCAAGGATGGAAGATCGGGACAACTAATGAAAAACTGTTTTTT | CASSQGWKIGTTNEKLFF | . | . | TRBJ1-4 | TRBV4-2 | 18
TGCGCCAGCAACTTAGCGGGAGGACACAATGAGCAGTTCTTC | CASNLAGGHNEQFF | TRBD2 | . | TRBJ2-1 | TRBV5-1 | 14
TGTGCCACCATGACAGGGTTGCAAGATACGCAGTATTTT | CATMTGLQDTQYF | TRBD1 | . | TRBJ2-3 | TRBV27 | 13
TGTGCCAGCAGCAACGAGTCGGGGTTCCAAACTAATGAAAAACTGTTTTTT | CASSNESGFQTNEKLFF | . | . | TRBJ1-4 | TRBV21-1 | 17
TGCGCCAGCAGCTCAAGTAGCGGGAGGCGGGGAGAGACCCAGTACTTC | CASSSSSGRRGETQYF | TRBD2 | . | TRBJ2-5 | TRBV5-1 | 16
TGTGCCAGCTCACCTCCAGGATACAATCAGCCCCAGCATTTT | CASSPPGYNQPQHF | . | . | TRBJ1-5 | TRBV18 | 14
TGTGCCAGCAGTTTGTCAGGTAGGCAGCCCCAGCATTTT | CASSLSGRQPQHF | . | once | TRBJ1-5 | TRBV28 | 13
TGTGCCTGGAGTGAGAGGGTAAGGGATACGCAGTATTTT | CAWSERVRDTQYF | . | . | TRBJ2-3 | TRBV30 | 13
TGTGCCAGCAGTACCGGGACAGGAGATGGCTACACCTTC | CASSTGTGDGYTF | TRBD1 | . | TRBJ1-2 | TRBV6-5 | 13
TGTGCCAGCAGCTTGAGTATTACAGGTATTCAGTACTTC | CASSLSITGIQYF | . | once | TRBJ2-4 | TRBV7-2 | 13
TGTGCCAGCAGCCCCGGGACAGGCACCTACGAGCAGTACTTC | CASSPGTGTYEQYF | TRBD1 | . | TRBJ2-7 | TRBV4-2 | 14